The 11 T cell receptor beta chains reported below all come from one sample, sequenced in a study of shared clonotypes between healthy human individuals. TCRdb's copy holds only in-frame clones and misses some; the assay was immunoSEQ multiplex PCR. The profile shows 450,000 to 700,000 clones, nearly 97% of them singletons. Naive CD8 populations comprised CD45RO-negative cells positively selected for CCR7, excluding terminally differentiated effector memory CD45RA+ cells. The specimen sequenced was naive CD8+ T cells sorted from blood. These receptors originate from a woman younger than 45 in good health.

The V gene is TRBV28, the J gene TRBJ1-1; D ambiguous. CDR3 length: 13 residues. Germline CDR1 reads MDHEN; CDR2 reads SYDVKM. V was clipped by 3 bases and J by 1 base, with 6 bases between them. The CDR3 protein is CASSFGQNTEAFF. CDR3 nucleotide sequence: TGTGCCAGCAGTTTCGGGCAGAACACTGAAGCTTTCTTT.

CDR3 sequence reads: CASSFAPGGPTGELFF. CDR3 coding DNA: TGTGCCAGCAGCTTCGCCCCAGGGGGGCCCACCGGGGAGCTGTTTTTT. This rearrangement joins TRBV5-6 to TRBJ2-2; D perhaps matches TRBD1 (7 bases). The germline gives CDR1 SGHDT, CDR2 YYEEEE. Trimming removed 2 bases at V and 4 bases at J, with 15 bases between. CDR3 size: 16 residues.

The rearrangement links TRBV7-8 to TRBJ1-1; D not certain. Germline-derived CDR1 and CDR2 are SGHVS and FQNEAQ. The CDR3 has 13 residues. The V and J ends lost 1 base and 3 bases respectively, with 6 bases between them. The CDR3 loop reads CASSLDGDTEAFF. CDR3 bases: TGTGCCAGCAGCTTAGACGGTGACACTGAAGCTTTCTTT.

The chain links TRBV10-3 to TRBJ2-3, with 7 bases lining up with TRBD1. From germline, CDR1 is ENHRY and CDR2 SYGVKD. The CDR3 sequence is 17 residues long. V was clipped by 2 bases and J by 1 base; unmatched bases: 9. CDR3 sequence: CAISEIEGDSRTDTQYF. Here the CDR3 DNA reads TGTGCCATCAGTGAGATCGAGGGGGACAGCCGCACAGATACGCAGTATTTT.

This chain connects TRBV27 to TRBJ1-5; 7 positions match TRBD1. The CDR3 is 14 residues long. After removal of 5 bases from V and 3 bases from J, the junction contained 4 bases not matched to a gene. Germline V gene lookup returns CDR1 MNHEY and CDR2 SMNVEV (reference sequence). As DNA, the CDR3 is TGTGCCAGCAGTGGGACAGCGCTCAATCAGCCCCAGCATTTT. Protein sequence: CASSGTALNQPQHF.

On this clone itself: At one end the junction does not follow the germline gene, possibly because of a read error. The chain links TRBV27 to TRBJ2-6, with D possibly being TRBD2 (6 bases). Germline loops: CDR1 MNHEY, CDR2 SMNVEV (reference sequence). The CDR3 totals 16 residues. DNA of the CDR3: TGTGCCAGCAGCTTATCTGCGGGGTCCGGGGCCAACGTCCTGACTTTC. It is translated as CASSLSAGSGANVLTF.

The CDR3, as DNA: TGCAGCGTTGGAGTTTCAGGGACCTTAGACTACACCTTC. It is translated as CSVGVSGTLDYTF. The chain recombines TRBV29-1 with TRBJ1-2, with D perhaps matching TRBD1 (5 bases). The length of the CDR3 is 13 residues. Looked up from germline, CDR1 is SQVTM and CDR2 is ANQGSEA. V was clipped by 4 bases and J by 10 bases, with 19 bases between them.

The chain joins TRBV5-4 to TRBJ1-5; TRBD1 agrees at 9 bases. This CDR3 has 13 residues. Germline CDR1 SGHNT, CDR2 YYREEE (reference sequence). Germline trimming cut 3 bases from V and 13 bases from J; bases unmatched to any gene: 8. CDR3 protein: CASSSGTGYIQHF. DNA of the CDR3: TGTGCCAGCAGCTCCGGGACAGGGTACATTCAGCATTTT.

The V and J genes are TRBV2 and TRBJ1-2; D is perhaps TRBD1 (6 bases). V gave up 6 bases and J gave up 2 bases, with 10 bases separating them. Germline V gene lookup returns CDR1 SNHLY and CDR2 FYNNEI. The CDR3 is 13 amino acids. The chain's CDR3 is CASRWTANYGYTF. In DNA form, the CDR3 reads TGTGCCAGCAGGTGGACAGCAAACTATGGCTACACCTTC.

This clone was observed a single time. The chain links TRBV28 to TRBJ2-1, with D perhaps matching TRBD2 (5 bases). The CDR3 loop spans 13 amino acids. Trimming stripped 6 bases from V and 9 bases from J, with 15 bases between. Germline V gives CDR1 MDHEN, CDR2 SYDVKM. CDR3 coding DNA: TGTGCCAGCAGACTAGGAAAAGCTTTTGAGCAGTTCTTC. This sequence encodes CASRLGKAFEQFF.

The V call is TRBV28, the J call TRBJ2-4; 7 nucleotides align to TRBD2. Germline CDR1 and CDR2: MDHEN and SYDVKM. The CDR3 is made up of 15 amino acids. Trimming removed 3 bases from V and 1 base from J; junction bases left unmatched: 3. The CDR3 DNA reads TGTGCCAGCAGTTTGGGGGGGTTGGCCAAAAACATTCAGTACTTC. This translates into CASSLGGLAKNIQYF.